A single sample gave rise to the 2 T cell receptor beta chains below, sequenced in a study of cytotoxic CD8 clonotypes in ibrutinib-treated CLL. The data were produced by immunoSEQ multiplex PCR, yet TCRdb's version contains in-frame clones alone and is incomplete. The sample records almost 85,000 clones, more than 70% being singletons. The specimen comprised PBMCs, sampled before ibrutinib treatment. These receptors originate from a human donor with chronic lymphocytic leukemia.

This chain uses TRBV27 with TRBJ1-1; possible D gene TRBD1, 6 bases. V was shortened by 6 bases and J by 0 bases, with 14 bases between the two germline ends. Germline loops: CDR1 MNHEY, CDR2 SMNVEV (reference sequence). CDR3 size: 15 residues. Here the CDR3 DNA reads TGTGCCAGCAGATCAAGGGGGGAAATGAACACTGAAGCTTTCTTT. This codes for CASRSRGEMNTEAFF.

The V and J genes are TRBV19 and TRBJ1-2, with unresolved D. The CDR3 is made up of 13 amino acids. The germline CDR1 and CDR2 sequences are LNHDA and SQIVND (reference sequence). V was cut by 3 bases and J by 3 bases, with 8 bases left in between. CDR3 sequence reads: CASSILTHYGYTF. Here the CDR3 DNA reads TGTGCCAGTAGTATCCTCACGCACTATGGCTACACCTTC.